This TCR beta chain was captured by sequencing in a study of PD-1 blockade in classical Hodgkin lymphoma. Whole-study context: Patients were treated with nivolumab at 3 mg/kg, and this was given intravenously every 2 weeks. Overall study findings and caveats: Exclusion covered patients beginning nivolumab under 1 year post-ASCT. Relapsed/refractory patients reportedly had lower baseline diversity than newly diagnosed patients.

Trimming pared 5 bases from V and 1 base from J, leaving 18 bases between. The CDR3 consists of 17 residues. In germline, CDR1 is SEHNR, CDR2 FQNEAQ (reference sequence). The sample's time point: cycle 4 day 1 (C4D1), after around six weeks of nivolumab. Relapse was seen in all patients after autologous stem cell transplantation, and brentuximab vedotin exposure was variable. The repertoire was sequenced with immunoSEQ multiplex PCR; TCRdb's copy has only in-frame clones and lacks some. The sample shows around 60,000 clones, under 95% of them seen only once. As regards this clone: The antigen is not known.

The material was peripheral blood mononuclear cells (PBMCs), obtained before the fourth cycle of nivolumab. The rearrangement links TRBV7-9 to TRBJ1-5; D is perhaps TRBD1 (6 bases). The sequence came from a human donor with classical Hodgkin lymphoma. The CDR3 sequence is CASSPSTGSGSNQPQHF. Written as DNA, the CDR3 is TGTGCCAGCAGCCCATCGACAGGTTCGGGAAGCAATCAGCCCCAGCATTTT.